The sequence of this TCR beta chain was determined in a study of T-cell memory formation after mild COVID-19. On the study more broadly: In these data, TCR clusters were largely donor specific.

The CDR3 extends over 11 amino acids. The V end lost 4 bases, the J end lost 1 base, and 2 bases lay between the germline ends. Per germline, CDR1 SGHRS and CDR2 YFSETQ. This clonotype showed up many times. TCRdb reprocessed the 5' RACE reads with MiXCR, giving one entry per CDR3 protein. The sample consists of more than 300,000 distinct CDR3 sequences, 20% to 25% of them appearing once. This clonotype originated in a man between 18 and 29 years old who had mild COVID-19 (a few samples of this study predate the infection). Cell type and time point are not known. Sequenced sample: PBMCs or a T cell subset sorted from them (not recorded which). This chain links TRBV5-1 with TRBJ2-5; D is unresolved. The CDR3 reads CASSGQETQYF. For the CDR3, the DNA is TGCGCCAGCAGCGGCCAAGAGACCCAGTACTTC.